Sequencing of this T cell receptor beta chain was carried out in a study of PD-L1 blockade in urothelial cancer. Time point reported: pretreatment peripheral blood. Trimming removed 4 bases from V and 6 bases from J, with 16 bases in between. The CDR3 spans 15 residues. The germline V gene encodes CDR1 LGHNA and CDR2 YNFKEQ. Spiked synthetic TCR analogs estimated absolute template abundance per PCR. Sequencing used immunoSEQ multiplex PCR; TCRdb keeps in-frame clones, though not all of them. The sample has some 63,000 clones, around 81% seen once; the top ten hold around 5.7%. The V gene is TRBV4-2, the J gene TRBJ1-5; no reliable D call. This clonotype was sampled from a man between 65 and 79 years old with urothelial cancer. The specimen comprised PBMCs, sampled around atezolizumab (anti-PD-L1) treatment. The chain's CDR3 is CASSPNGGSGQPQHF. As DNA, the CDR3 is TGTGCCAGCAGCCCGAACGGAGGCTCCGGTCAGCCCCAGCATTTT.